The next 29 T cell receptor beta chains were all read from a single sample in a study of cytomegalovirus exposure and HLA in healthy donors. Primers included in the PCR were 60 Vbeta and 13 Jbeta primers. Sequenced by immunoSEQ multiplex PCR; TCRdb stores in-frame clones only, minus some. Here the sample spans about 150,000 clones, approximately 82% being singletons. Sequences were obtained from PBMCs. Receptor source: a woman aged 45-65 years in good health and CMV-seropositive.

The chain employs TRBV10-1 and TRBJ2-7; 10 positions agree with TRBD2. The CDR3 extends over 16 amino acids. J lost 6 bases, V lost 4 bases, and 12 bases had no gene match. Looked up from germline, CDR1 is WNHNN and CDR2 is SYGVQD (reference sequence). DNA of the CDR3: TGCGCCAGCAGTGTAAAGCGGGGGGGCCGGACGGCCGAGCAGTACTTC. It codes for CASSVKRGGRTAEQYF.

This clone occurred once. The chain employs TRBV5-1 and TRBJ2-2, with TRBD2 matching 8 bases. The CDR3 is made up of 15 amino acids. Germline V gene lookup returns CDR1 SGHRS and CDR2 YFSETQ. V lost 4 bases to trimming and J lost 5 bases; unmatched junction nucleotides: 7. CDR3 DNA sequence: TGCGCCAGCAGCCCAGCGGGGGCTGGGACCGGGGAGCTGTTTTTT. It specifies CASSPAGAGTGELFF.

This chain links TRBV2 with TRBJ1-1; D gene ambiguous. CDR3 size: 12 residues. The germline V gene encodes CDR1 SNHLY and CDR2 FYNNEI. The V gene lost 1 base and the J gene lost 11 bases, with 11 bases spanning the gap. The CDR3 protein is CASSEGAGRAFF. CDR3 DNA: TGTGCCAGCAGTGAAGGGGCGGGAAGGGCTTTCTTT.

This clone came up once. The chain combines TRBV6-5 with TRBJ2-7; 9 bases line up with TRBD1. Germline lookup yields CDR1 MNHEY and CDR2 SVGAGI. J was trimmed by 3 bases and V by 4 bases; bases with no gene match: 4. The CDR3 is 14 residues long. The CDR3: CASSFGQGLYEQYF. In DNA form, the CDR3 reads TGTGCCAGCAGTTTTGGACAGGGGCTCTACGAGCAGTACTTC.

CDR3 nucleotide sequence: TGTGCCAGTAGTATAGAGGGGCCGCTCCTGAGCTCCTACAATGAGCAGTTCTTC. Protein sequence: CASSIEGPLLSSYNEQFF. The chain joins TRBV19 to TRBJ2-1; TRBD1 might be the D (5 bases). Germline V gene sequence: CDR1 LNHDA, CDR2 SQIVND (reference sequence). The CDR3 has 18 residues. V was pared by 0 bases and J by 0 bases, with 15 bases between.

The chain carries TRBV6-1 and TRBJ1-4, with D perhaps TRBD1 (6 bases). V was pared by 7 bases and J by 3 bases, with 12 bases between. Germline CDR1 is MNHNS and CDR2 is SASEGT. The CDR3 runs to 14 residues. Here the CDR3 reads CASTTGSANEKLFF. As DNA, the CDR3 is TGTGCCAGCACCACAGGGTCGGCTAATGAAAAACTGTTTTTT.

This clone occurred once. The chain couples TRBV15 to TRBJ2-5, with TRBD2 as a possible D gene (7 bases). The J call may be in error: the DNA end matches TRBJ2-7 better. The germline V gene encodes CDR1 LNHNV and CDR2 YYDKDF (reference sequence). The CDR3 totals 14 residues. CDR3: CATSRSGGAYEQYF. The CDR3 bases are TGTGCCACCAGCAGAAGTGGGGGGGCTTACGAGCAGTACTTC.

The chain couples TRBV4-3 to TRBJ2-2; possible D gene TRBD2, 7 bases. Trimming removed 0 bases at V and 7 bases at J, with 15 bases between. In germline, CDR1 is LGHNA, CDR2 YSLEER. CDR3 length: 16 residues. CDR3 region: CASSQDWGGALGELFF. In DNA form, the CDR3 reads TGCGCCAGCAGCCAAGACTGGGGGGGGGCTCTCGGGGAGCTGTTTTTT.

This chain connects TRBV30 to TRBJ1-5; D is possibly TRBD1 (5 bases). Germline V lookup: CDR1 GTSNPN, CDR2 SVGIG (reference sequence). The CDR3 contains 13 residues. V was shortened by 2 bases and J by 7 bases, with 12 bases between the two germline ends. In DNA form, the CDR3 reads TGTGCCTGGAGTTTACAGGAGGGGCAGCCCCAGCATTTT. Translating it yields CAWSLQEGQPQHF.

The chain links TRBV7-8 to TRBJ2-5; 9 nucleotides align to TRBD1. There are 15 residues in the CDR3. J lost 1 base, V lost 5 bases, and 5 bases had no gene match. Germline V gene sequence: CDR1 SGHVS, CDR2 FQNEAQ. In nucleotides, the CDR3 is TGTGCCAGCAGCGCGGGACAGGGATTCCAAGAGACCCAGTACTTC. This sequence encodes CASSAGQGFQETQYF.

This chain connects TRBV6-6 to TRBJ1-2; 9 nucleotides agree with TRBD1. The CDR3 sequence is 15 residues long. From germline, CDR1 is MNHNY and CDR2 SVGAGI (reference sequence). Losses at the gene ends were 2 bases for V and 2 bases for J; bases not matched to a gene: 3. The CDR3 loop reads CASSYAGTGNYGYTF. CDR3 nucleotides: TGTGCCAGCAGTTACGCCGGGACAGGGAACTATGGCTACACCTTC.

The J gene is TRBJ2-2, the V gene TRBV10-3; D perhaps matches TRBD2 (6 bases). Trimming took off 7 bases at V and 0 bases at J, with 12 bases between the two ends. CDR1 and CDR2 from the germline V gene are ENHRY and SYGVKD. The CDR3 contains 15 residues. DNA for the CDR3: TGTGCCATCAATCCGGGACTCACGAACACCGGGGAGCTGTTTTTT. Protein product: CAINPGLTNTGELFF.

The chain links TRBV5-1 to TRBJ1-1; 8 bases fit TRBD1. CDR3 length equals 16 residues. Trimming at V came to 7 bases and at J to 5 bases, leaving 16 bases not matched to a gene. Germline assignment: CDR1 SGHRS and CDR2 YFSETQ. The CDR3 DNA is TGCGCCAGCCAAGGACAGGGAGTGGGGGTGGGGACTGAAGCTTTCTTT. It encodes CASQGQGVGVGTEAFF.

V is TRBV5-4 and J is TRBJ1-3, with D possibly matching TRBD1 (5 bases). The CDR3 spans 13 residues. V was trimmed by 0 bases and J by 4 bases, leaving 5 bases between them. Germline V gives CDR1 SGHNT, CDR2 YYREEE (reference sequence). The CDR3 nucleotides are TGTGCCAGCAGCTTGGAGGGGGGAAACACCATATATTTT. It specifies CASSLEGGNTIYF.

The rearrangement links TRBV28 to TRBJ2-5; TRBD1 aligns across 7 bases. The J call may be faulty, since TRBJ2-7 better matches the DNA end. The CDR3 is 16 amino acids. Germline CDR1 and CDR2: MDHEN and SYDVKM. Here the CDR3 reads CASTGRTGSSGYEQYF. CDR3 DNA sequence: TGTGCCAGCACCGGGCGGACAGGTAGTAGTGGTTACGAGCAGTACTTC.

The chain couples TRBV7-8 to TRBJ2-3; 8 bases are shared with TRBD1. Germline values: CDR1 SGHVS, CDR2 FQNEAQ. The junction had 16 bases not matched to a gene; V was cut back by 5 bases and J by 3 bases. The CDR3 has 18 amino acids. The CDR3, as DNA: TGTGCCAGCAGCAGCCCAGGGGGCGTTTTGGGGCCGACAGATACGCAGTATTTT. Its translation is CASSSPGGVLGPTDTQYF.

V and J are TRBV6-5 and TRBJ2-7, with D perhaps TRBD2 (6 bases). This CDR3 is built from 13 residues. V was pared by 6 bases and J by 4 bases, with 13 bases between. Germline CDR1 MNHEY, CDR2 SVGAGI. CDR3 nucleotide sequence: TGTGCCAGCAGCCTAGCGCGGGGTTACGAGCAGTACTTC. It translates to CASSLARGYEQYF.

The chain uses TRBV6-6 and TRBJ2-3; D call uncertain. CDR3 size: 12 residues. Germline V lookup: CDR1 MNHNY, CDR2 SVGAGI (reference sequence). V dropped 4 bases and J dropped 5 bases, with 7 bases sitting between them. CDR3 sequence (DNA): TGTGCCAGCAGTTTTGATAGAGATACGCAGTATTTT. Protein: CASSFDRDTQYF.

The rearrangement links TRBV12-5 to TRBJ2-7, with D maybe TRBD2 (5 bases). Germline lookup yields CDR1 LGHNT and CDR2 FRNRAP. The V end was cut by 6 bases, the J end by 2 bases, with 17 bases between. The CDR3 runs 15 residues. In nucleotides, the CDR3 is TGTGCTAGTGGCAACCCGCGGGTCGGCGCCTACGAGCAGTACTTC. Protein sequence: CASGNPRVGAYEQYF.

Regarding this clone: The junction departs from germline at one end; a sequencing error may be responsible. Other DNA sequences of this sample code for an identical CDR3. This chain connects TRBV30 to TRBJ1-3; 9 nucleotides line up with TRBD1. CDR1 is GTSNPN, CDR2 SVGIG, per germline (reference sequence). This CDR3 is 16 amino acids long. CDR3 nucleotides: TGCGCCTGGAGGGGAACAGGGGGCAATCAGAAGGACACCATATATTTT. It codes for CAWRGTGGNQKDTIYF.

With respect to this clone: This sample includes further DNA sequences coding for the same CDR3. V usage is TRBV7-9 and J usage is TRBJ1-6; 9 bases are shared with TRBD1. In germline, CDR1 is SEHNR, CDR2 FQNEAQ (reference sequence). This CDR3 is 16 amino acids long. V lost 6 bases to trimming and J lost 3 bases; unmatched junction nucleotides: 6. The CDR3 region is CASSSDRGGYNSPLHF. The DNA of the CDR3 is TGTGCCAGCAGTTCCGACAGGGGGGGCTATAATTCACCCCTCCACTTT. Combining the CDR3 with reference TRBV7-9 and TRBJ1-6 gives the whole variable domain DTGVSQNPRHKITKRGQNVTFRCDPISEHNRLYWYRQTLGQGPEFLTYFQNEAQLEKSRLLSDRFSAERPKGSFSTLEIQRTEQGDSAMYLCASSSDRGGYNSPLHFGNGTRLTVT.

This chain connects TRBV25-1 to TRBJ1-2; TRBD1 agrees at 9 bases. This CDR3 is built from 16 residues. Germline V gene lookup returns CDR1 MGHDK and CDR2 SYGVNS. Trimming removed 8 bases from V and 2 bases from J; junction bases left unmatched: 12. The CDR3 nucleotides are TGTGCCAGCGCTCCCTCCGGGACAGGGACAAACTATGGCTACACCTTC. Translation gives CASAPSGTGTNYGYTF.

This clone has only a few counts. The chain is built from TRBV27 and TRBJ1-2; 7 nucleotides align to TRBD1. Germline CDR1 and CDR2: MNHEY and SMNVEV (reference sequence). The CDR3 sequence is 12 residues long. V dropped 5 bases and J dropped 6; count of bases not matched to a gene: 3. The CDR3 is CASSRQGHGYTF. CDR3 sequence (DNA): TGTGCCAGCAGTCGACAGGGCCATGGCTACACCTTC.

This clone occurred a few times. The chain couples TRBV25-1 to TRBJ1-2; 9 nucleotides agree with TRBD1. V shed 6 bases and J 0 bases; nucleotides not matched to a gene: 8. Germline V lookup: CDR1 MGHDK, CDR2 SYGVNS. This CDR3 spans 16 amino acids. DNA of the CDR3: TGTGCCAGCAGCCCCCGGGACAGGGATCCTAACTATGGCTACACCTTC. Translating it yields CASSPRDRDPNYGYTF.

The chain employs TRBV18 and TRBJ2-3, with TRBD1 identical over 7 bases. Germline V lookup: CDR1 KGHSH, CDR2 LQKENI. This CDR3 is built from 14 residues. V shed 6 bases and J 2 bases; nucleotides not matched to a gene: 5. CDR3 bases: TGTGCCAGCTCCCAGGGACAGCCCACAGATACGCAGTATTTT. Residues: CASSQGQPTDTQYF.

The rearrangement uses TRBV9 and TRBJ2-5, with a possible D match to TRBD2 (6 bases). CDR3 length: 15 amino acids. Trimming removed 2 bases from V and 2 bases from J, with 13 bases in between. Germline lookup yields CDR1 SGDLS and CDR2 YYNGEE. CDR3 amino acids: CASSVRGNPQETQYF. In DNA, the CDR3 is TGTGCCAGCAGCGTGCGGGGAAATCCTCAAGAGACCCAGTACTTC.

The chain carries TRBV7-2 and TRBJ1-4; maybe TRBD1 (5 bases). The CDR3 has 15 residues. Trimming removed 1 base from V and 3 bases from J, with 9 bases in between. CDR1 and CDR2 from the germline V gene are SGHTA and FQGNSA. CDR3: CASSLEGLANEKLFF. CDR3 coding DNA: TGTGCCAGCAGCTTAGAGGGGTTGGCTAATGAAAAACTGTTTTTT.

This sequence joins TRBV9 and TRBJ2-3, with 7 nucleotides matching TRBD1. V gave up 3 bases and J gave up 1 base; unmatched junction bases: 8. Germline CDR1 reads SGDLS; CDR2 reads YYNGEE. The CDR3 is 16 residues long. The CDR3 spells CASSATDRAGTDTQYF. The CDR3 nucleotides are TGTGCCAGCAGCGCGACCGACAGGGCGGGCACAGATACGCAGTATTTT. The variable domain in full, completed from reference TRBV9 and TRBJ2-3, reads DSGVTQTPKHLITATGQRVTLRCSPRSGDLSVYWYQQSLDQGLQFLIQYYNGEERAKGNILERFSAQQFPDLHSELNLSSLELGDSALYFCASSATDRAGTDTQYFGPGTRLTVL.

This clone was seen only once. This sequence joins TRBV2 and TRBJ1-4; possible D gene TRBD1, 5 bases. V gave up 5 bases and J gave up 4 bases, with 11 bases separating them. This CDR3 comprises 14 residues. The germline V gene encodes CDR1 SNHLY and CDR2 FYNNEI. CDR3 residues: CASSNGGINEKLFF. The CDR3 coding sequence is TGTGCCAGCAGTAATGGGGGGATTAATGAAAAACTGTTTTTT. Filled out from reference TRBV2 and TRBJ1-4, the complete variable domain reads EPEVTQTPSHQVTQMGQEVILRCVPISNHLYFYWYRQILGQKVEFLVSFYNNEISEKSEIFDDQFSVERPDGSNFTLKIRSTKLEDSAMYFCASSNGGINEKLFFGSGTQLSVL.